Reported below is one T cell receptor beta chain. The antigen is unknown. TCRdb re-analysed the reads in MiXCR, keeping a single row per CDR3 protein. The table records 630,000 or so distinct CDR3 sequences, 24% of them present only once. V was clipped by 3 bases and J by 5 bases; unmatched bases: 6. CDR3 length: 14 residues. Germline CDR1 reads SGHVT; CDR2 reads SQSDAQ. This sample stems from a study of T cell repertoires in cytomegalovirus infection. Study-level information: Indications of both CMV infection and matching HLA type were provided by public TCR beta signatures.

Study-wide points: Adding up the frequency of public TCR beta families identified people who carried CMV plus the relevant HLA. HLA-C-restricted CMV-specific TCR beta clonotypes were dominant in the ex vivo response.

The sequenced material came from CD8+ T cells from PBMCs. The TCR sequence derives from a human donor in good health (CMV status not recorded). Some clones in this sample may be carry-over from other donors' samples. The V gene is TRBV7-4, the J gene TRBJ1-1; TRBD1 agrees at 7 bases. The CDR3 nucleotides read TGTGCCAGCAGCTTGGCAGGGGGGGAAACTGAAGCTTTCTTT. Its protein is CASSLAGGETEAFF.